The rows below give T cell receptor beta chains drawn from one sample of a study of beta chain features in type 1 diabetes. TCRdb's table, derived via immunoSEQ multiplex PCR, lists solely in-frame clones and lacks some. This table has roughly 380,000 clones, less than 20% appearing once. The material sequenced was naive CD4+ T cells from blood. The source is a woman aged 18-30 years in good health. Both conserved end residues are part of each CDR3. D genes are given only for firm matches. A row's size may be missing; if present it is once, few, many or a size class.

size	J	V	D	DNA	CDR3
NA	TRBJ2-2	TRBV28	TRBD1	TGTGCCAGCAGAGGACAGGGGCGAAACACCGGGGAGCTGTTTTTT	CASRGQGRNTGELFF
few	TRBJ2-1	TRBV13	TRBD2	TGTGCCAGCAGCTTAGAAGTCCGGACTAGCGGATACAATGAGCAGTTCTTC	CASSLEVRTSGYNEQFF
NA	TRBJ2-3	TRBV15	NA	TGTGCCACCAGCAGAGATCAGGTGGGGGCCGGAGATACGCAGTATTTT	CATSRDQVGAGDTQYF
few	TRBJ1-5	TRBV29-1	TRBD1	TGCAGCGTTGGACAGGGGGCGCCGGGTCAGCCCCAGCATTTT	CSVGQGAPGQPQHF
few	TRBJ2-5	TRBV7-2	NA	TGTGCCAGCACCTTCTGGGGCCTCCAAGAGACCCAGTACTTC	CASTFWGLQETQYF
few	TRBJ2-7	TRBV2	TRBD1	TGTGCCAGCAGCGGACAGGCCTACGAGCAGTACTTC	CASSGQAYEQYF
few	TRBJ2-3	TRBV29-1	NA	TGCAGCGTTGCTAGCACCCTCCCCACAGATACGCAGTATTTT	CSVASTLPTDTQYF
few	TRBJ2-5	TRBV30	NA	TGTGCCTGGAGTAGGGGGTACCAAGAGACCCAGTACTTC	CAWSRGYQETQYF
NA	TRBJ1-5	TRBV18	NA	TGTGCCAGCTCACCGGGGCCTAGCAATCAGCCCCAGCATTTT	CASSPGPSNQPQHF
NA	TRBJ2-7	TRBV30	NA	TGTGCCTGGAGTGTAACCAGGCACGAGCAGTACTTC	CAWSVTRHEQYF
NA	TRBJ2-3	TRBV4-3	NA	TGCGCCAGCAGCCTTCGACAGCAAGATACGCAGTATTTT	CASSLRQQDTQYF
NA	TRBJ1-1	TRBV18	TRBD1	TGTGCCAGCTCACTCGACAGGGCTAGTAGGACTGAAGCTTTCTTT	CASSLDRASRTEAFF
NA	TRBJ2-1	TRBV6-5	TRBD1	TGTGCCAGCAGTTACACTCCAGGGGGCAATGAGCAGTTCTTC	CASSYTPGGNEQFF
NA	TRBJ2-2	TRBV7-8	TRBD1	TGTGCCAGCAGCTTAGGGGGACAGGGACACACCACCGGGGAGCTGTTTTTT	CASSLGGQGHTTGELFF
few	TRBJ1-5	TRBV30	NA	TGTGCCTGGAGCGGACAGAGAAATCAGCCCCAGCATTTT	CAWSGQRNQPQHF
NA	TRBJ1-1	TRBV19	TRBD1	TGTGCCAGTAGTACCCCCGGGACAGGGTTTTCGAACACTGAAGCTTTCTTT	CASSTPGTGFSNTEAFF
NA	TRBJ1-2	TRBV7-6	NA	TGTGCCAGCAGCCCCCTCGGGAGAAACTATGGCTACACCTTC	CASSPLGRNYGYTF
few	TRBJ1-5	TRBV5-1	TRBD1	TGCGCCAGCAGCCCTGGACAGGGAAGAGGCCAGCCCCAGCATTTT	CASSPGQGRGQPQHF
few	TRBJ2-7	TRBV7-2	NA	TGTGCCAGCAGCTTAATGCACAGCTCCTACGAGCAGTACTTC	CASSLMHSSYEQYF
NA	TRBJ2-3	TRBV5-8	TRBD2	TGTGCCAGCAACCCGACTAGCGCTAGCACAGATACGCAGTATTTT	CASNPTSASTDTQYF
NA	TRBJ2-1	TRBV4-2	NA	TGTGCCAGCAGCCAACCCGGGACTGGAAACAATGAGCAGTTCTTC	CASSQPGTGNNEQFF
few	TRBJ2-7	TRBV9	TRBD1	TGTGCCAGCAGCGTAGGGGGACAGAGCTACGAGCAGTACTTC	CASSVGGQSYEQYF
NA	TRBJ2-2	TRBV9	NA	TGTGCCAGCAGCGTGAGGGTCACCGGGGAGCTGTTTTTT	CASSVRVTGELFF
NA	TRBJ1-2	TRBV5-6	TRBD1	TGTGCCAGCAGCCGACAGGGACGTGTCTACACCTTC	CASSRQGRVYTF
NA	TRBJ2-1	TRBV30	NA	TGTGCCTCCTCGCGGGGCAGCTCCTACAATGAGCAGTTCTTC	CASSRGSSYNEQFF
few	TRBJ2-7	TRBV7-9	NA	TGTGCCAGCACCTACCTCGGAGGAGAGCAGTACTTC	CASTYLGGEQYF
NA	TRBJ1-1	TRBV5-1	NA	TGCGCCAGCAGCACAGGTTTGACTGAAGCTTTCTTT	CASSTGLTEAFF
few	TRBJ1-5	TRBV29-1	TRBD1	TGCAGCGTCGCCGGGGGACAGGGAGGTAGAGAGCCCCAGCATTTT	CSVAGGQGGREPQHF
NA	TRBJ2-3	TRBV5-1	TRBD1	TGCGCCAGCAGCTTGCGTGAGGGGGCGGCTACAGATACGCAGTATTTT	CASSLREGAATDTQYF
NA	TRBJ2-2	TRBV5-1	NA	TGCGCCAGCAGCTTGGCCTCAGGGAACACCGGGGAGCTGTTTTTT	CASSLASGNTGELFF
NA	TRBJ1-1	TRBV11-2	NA	TGTGCCAGCAGCTTAGATCTCCGGGCTGAAGCTTTCTTT	CASSLDLRAEAFF
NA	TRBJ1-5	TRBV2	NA	TGTGCCAGCATTAGGGAGAGCAATCAGCCCCAGCATTTT	CASIRESNQPQHF
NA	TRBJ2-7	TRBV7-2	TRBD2	TGTGCCAGCAGCTCCACCGGGACTAGCTTCTACGAGCAGTACTTC	CASSSTGTSFYEQYF
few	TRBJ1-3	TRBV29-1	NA	TGCAGCGTTGAAGATCAAGGGGCTGGAAACACCATATATTTT	CSVEDQGAGNTIYF
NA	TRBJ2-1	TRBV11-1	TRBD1	TGTGCCAGCAGCACCACCGGGACAGGGGACAATGAGCAGTTCTTC	CASSTTGTGDNEQFF
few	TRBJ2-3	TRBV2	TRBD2	TGTGCCAGCAGGACGGGAGGGCCATTGACAGATACGCAGTATTTT	CASRTGGPLTDTQYF